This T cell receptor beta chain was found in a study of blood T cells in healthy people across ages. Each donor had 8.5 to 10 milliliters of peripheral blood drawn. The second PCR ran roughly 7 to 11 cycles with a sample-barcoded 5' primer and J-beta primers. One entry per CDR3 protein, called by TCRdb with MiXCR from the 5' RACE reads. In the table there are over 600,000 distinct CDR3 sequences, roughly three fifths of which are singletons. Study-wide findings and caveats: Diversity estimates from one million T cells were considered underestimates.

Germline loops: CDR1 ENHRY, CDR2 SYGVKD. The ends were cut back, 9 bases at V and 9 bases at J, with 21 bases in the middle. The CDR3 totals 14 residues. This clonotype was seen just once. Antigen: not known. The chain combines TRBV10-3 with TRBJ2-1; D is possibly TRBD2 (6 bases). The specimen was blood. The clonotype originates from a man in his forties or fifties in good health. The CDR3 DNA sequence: TGTGCCATAACCGGGGACTCGGTGGTTAGTGAGCAGTTCTTC. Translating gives CAITGDSVVSEQFF.